The count of the clone carrying this T cell receptor (beta chain) is one. Antigen unknown. Possible read error: a much larger clone is one base away. RNA transcripts served as the template for amplifying TCR beta CDR3 regions. Using the HTBI primer set, a first-round RT-PCR was run on the TCR CDR3. MiXCR, run by TCRdb on the multiplex PCR reads, gives a single entry per CDR3 protein. The profile covers some 650,000 distinct CDR3 sequences, with about a sixth appearing a single time and under 3.5% taken by the ten largest. The data stem from a study of T cells in Graves' hyperthyroidism and ophthalmopathy. Study background: The blood sample was taken at first diagnosis, before treatment began.

Study-wide results and limits: A model built on 13 V-J features separated ophthalmopathy from stable hyperthyroidism. Most thyroid clonotypes expanded above 0.001 were also detected in blood.

Clinical symptoms, serum thyroxine and TRAb, thyroid ultrasound and orbital computed tomography together formed the diagnostic basis. CDR3 size: 11 residues. CDR1 DFQATT and CDR2 SNEGSKA come from the germline V gene (reference sequence). V lost 4 bases and J 9 bases, leaving 11 bases between the germline ends. The TCR originated in a woman between 40 and 55 years old with Graves' ophthalmopathy. The chain combines TRBV20-1 with TRBJ2-3; D ambiguous. Sequencing input: blood. CDR3 in amino acids: CSAIPGRTQYF. The CDR3 nucleotides are TGCAGTGCTATCCCTGGCAGAACGCAGTATTTT.